The 23 T cell receptor beta chains presented below share a single source sample, sequenced in a study of T cell repertoires in cytomegalovirus infection. TCRdb re-derived calls from the reads in MiXCR, one entry per CDR3 protein. The sample contains roughly 200,000 distinct CDR3 sequences, about 15% of which appear only once. The sample taken for sequencing was CD8+ T cells from PBMCs. The receptors here all came from a human donor in good health (CMV status not recorded). Some clones in this sample may be carry-over from other donors' samples.

J is TRBJ2-2 and V is TRBV6-1; D unclear. Trimming removed 8 bases at V and 3 bases at J, with 10 bases between. The CDR3 totals 13 residues. Germline V gene lookup returns CDR1 MNHNS and CDR2 SASEGT. CDR3 in amino acids: CASAYTDTGELFF. CDR3 DNA: TGTGCCAGCGCCTACACCGACACCGGGGAGCTGTTTTTT.

The genes are TRBV7-9 and TRBJ2-2; D is perhaps TRBD1 or TRBD2 (5 bases each). The germline CDR1 and CDR2 sequences are SEHNR and FQNEAQ (reference sequence). With 6 bases removed from V and 1 base from J, the gap between germline ends came to 15 bases. The CDR3 length is 16 residues. CDR3 in amino acids: CASSPPGTRNTGELFF. CDR3 nucleotides: TGTGCCAGCAGTCCCCCCGGGACGAGGAACACCGGGGAGCTGTTTTTT.

This clonotype has just a few counts. The gene calls are TRBV28 and TRBJ2-3, with 11 nucleotides matching TRBD2. The CDR3 covers 16 residues. V lost 5 bases to trimming and J lost 4 bases; unmatched junction nucleotides: 8. The germline CDR1 and CDR2 sequences are MDHEN and SYDVKM. CDR3: CASSPVTSGVADTQYF. The CDR3 DNA is TGTGCCAGCAGTCCAGTGACTAGCGGGGTGGCAGATACGCAGTATTTT.

This clonotype was detected only a few times. The chain carries TRBV12-5 and TRBJ1-4; D perhaps matches TRBD1 (6 bases). Deletions cut 6 bases from V and 7 bases from J, with 12 bases between. In germline, CDR1 is LGHNT, CDR2 FRNRAP. The CDR3 runs to 13 residues. CDR3 nucleotide sequence: TGTGCTAGTGGCACCGGGACACCTGAAAAACTGTTTTTT. Translating it yields CASGTGTPEKLFF. Together with reference TRBV12-5 and TRBJ1-4, the CDR3 gives the full variable domain: DARVTQTPRHKVTEMGQEVTMRCQPILGHNTVFWYRQTMMQGLELLAYFRNRAPLDDSGMPKDRFSAEMPDATLATLKIQPSEPRDSAVYFCASGTGTPEKLFFGSGTQLSVL.

This clonotype was observed a handful of times. This chain joins TRBV28 and TRBJ2-1; 7 nucleotides match TRBD1. The CDR3 covers 12 residues. Per germline, CDR1 MDHEN and CDR2 SYDVKM. With 10 bases clipped from V and 10 bases from J, the junction kept 10 bases outside the gene matches. The CDR3 spells CATLQGPQEQFF. The CDR3 bases are TGTGCCACTTTACAGGGGCCCCAGGAGCAGTTCTTC. Complete variable domain (other parts from reference TRBV28 and TRBJ2-1): DVKVTQSSRYLVKRTGEKVFLECVQDMDHENMFWYRQDPGLGLRLIYFSYDVKMKEKGDIPEGYSVSREKKERFSLILESASTNQTSMYLCATLQGPQEQFFGPGTRLTVL.

The rearrangement uses TRBV6-5 and TRBJ2-1; 8 bases fit TRBD1. CDR1 is MNHEY, CDR2 SVGAGI, per germline. CDR3 size: 17 residues. V trimming: 5 bases; J trimming: 0 bases; junction bases outside the gene matches: 9. CDR3 loop: CASSSGQGRSSYNEQFF. CDR3 nucleotide sequence: TGTGCCAGCAGTAGCGGACAGGGCCGAAGCTCCTACAATGAGCAGTTCTTC.

This clonotype was detected ten times or more. This chain links TRBV7-2 with TRBJ2-3; the D gene is possibly TRBD2 (5 bases). Trimming shortened V by 5 bases and J by 8 bases, and 23 bases separated the two germline ends. Per the germline V gene, CDR1 is SGHTA and CDR2 is FQGNSA. The CDR3 contains 16 residues. The DNA of the CDR3 is TGTGCCAGCAGCCCAACTGAGTCGGACTGGCTCGGTACGCAGTATTTT. Translating gives CASSPTESDWLGTQYF.

This clonotype was counted a few times. The J gene is TRBJ2-2, the V gene TRBV6-2 or TRBV6-3; no clear D gene. Germline CDR1 is MNHEY and CDR2 is SVGEGT. This CDR3 contains 17 residues. Between the trimmed V and J ends, which lost 7 bases and 2 bases, there was a span of 20 bases. CDR3 sequence: CASNDLLSYLNTGELFF. The CDR3, as DNA: TGTGCCAGCAACGACCTCCTTTCTTACCTAAACACCGGGGAGCTGTTTTTT.

This rearrangement joins TRBV20-1 to TRBJ1-5; D unresolved. Trimming removed 6 bases at V and 0 bases at J, with 12 bases between. Looked up from germline, CDR1 is DFQATT and CDR2 is SNEGSKA (reference sequence). CDR3 size: 14 residues. Here the CDR3 reads CSAADGDSNQPQHF. The CDR3 DNA is TGCAGTGCCGCGGACGGTGATAGCAATCAGCCCCAGCATTTT.

The rearrangement links TRBV28 to TRBJ2-1; no clear D. Germline assignment: CDR1 MDHEN and CDR2 SYDVKM. CDR3 length: 11 residues. The V end was cut by 4 bases, the J end by 9 bases, with 7 bases between. CDR3 in amino acids: CASSSYGEQFF. The CDR3 DNA is TGTGCCAGCAGTTCGTATGGTGAGCAGTTCTTC.

V and J are TRBV27 and TRBJ2-1; 12 bases map to TRBD1. The V segment lost 3 bases and the J segment 5 bases; nucleotides outside the gene matches: 11. The germline V gene encodes CDR1 MNHEY and CDR2 SMNVEV (reference sequence). This CDR3 is 18 amino acids long. The CDR3 reads CASSFLLPGQGADNEQFF. The CDR3 DNA reads as TGTGCCAGCAGTTTCCTTCTCCCGGGACAGGGGGCGGACAATGAGCAGTTCTTC.

Regarding this clonotype: A read error may account for a junction end that differs from germline. The chain joins TRBV12-3 or TRBV12-4 to TRBJ2-2; D perhaps matches TRBD1 (5 bases). The CDR3 loop spans 17 amino acids. The CDR3 here is CAGSGAPGSVNTGELFF. The DNA for the CDR3 is TGTGCCGGCAGTGGGGCACCCGGGTCCGTTAACACCGGGGAGCTGTTTTTT.

This clonotype is a singleton in its sample. This chain connects TRBV4-1 to TRBJ2-1; D might be TRBD1 (6 bases). Trimming pared 6 bases from V and 5 bases from J, leaving 17 bases between. The germline CDR1 and CDR2 sequences are MGHRA and YSYEKL. This CDR3 is built from 15 residues. In DNA form, the CDR3 reads TGCGCCAGCAGGAAATTAGGACAGTCCGACAATGAGCAGTTCTTC. Translating gives CASRKLGQSDNEQFF.

J is TRBJ2-7 and V is TRBV7-6; D could derive from TRBD1 or TRBD2 (5 bases each). CDR1 is SGHVS and CDR2 is FNYEAQ in the germline V gene. The V gene lost 4 bases and the J gene lost 2 bases, with 15 bases spanning the gap. This CDR3 contains 15 residues. CDR3: CASSSDGTVPYEQYF. Written as DNA, the CDR3 is TGTGCCAGCAGCTCGGACGGGACGGTCCCCTACGAGCAGTACTTC.

V gene TRBV4-1 combines with J gene TRBJ1-3, with D hard to call. The germline V gene has CDR1 MGHRA and CDR2 YSYEKL. V lost 4 bases, J lost 0 bases, and 13 bases lay in between. This CDR3 spans 16 amino acids. The CDR3 is CASSPVVPTSGNTIYF. The CDR3 DNA follows: TGCGCCAGCAGCCCAGTGGTCCCAACCTCTGGAAACACCATATATTTT.

The rearrangement links TRBV28 to TRBJ2-2; D is possibly TRBD2 (5 bases). Germline V gives CDR1 MDHEN, CDR2 SYDVKM. With 5 bases removed from V and 5 bases from J, the gap between germline ends came to 18 bases. The CDR3 has 16 amino acids. The CDR3 region has the DNA TGTGCCAGCAGTGTACCGTCCCGGGATTCAACCGGGGAGCTGTTTTTT. Protein sequence: CASSVPSRDSTGELFF.

The table lists this clonotype with a few counts. CDR3 DNA sequence: TGTGCCAGCAGCTCCAAAGTAGGGAGCACTGAAGCTTTCTTT. As protein: CASSSKVGSTEAFF. The rearrangement uses TRBV7-9 and TRBJ1-1, with D unclear. CDR3 length: 14 residues. V lost 4 bases and J lost 4, with 13 bases in between. Germline-derived CDR1 and CDR2 are SEHNR and FQNEAQ (reference sequence).

This rearrangement joins TRBV7-9 to TRBJ2-7, with D possibly TRBD1 on 6 matching bases. Germline V CDR1 and CDR2: SEHNR, FQNEAQ (reference sequence). CDR3 length equals 15 residues. V dropped 6 bases and J dropped 1 base, with 16 bases sitting between them. DNA for the CDR3: TGTGCCAGCAGTAAGGGCCCGGACAGTTCCTACGAGCAGTACTTC. As protein: CASSKGPDSSYEQYF.

The V and J genes are TRBV5-4 and TRBJ1-2, with D unresolved. The CDR3 runs 13 residues. Trimming shortened V by 0 bases and J by 8 bases, and 11 bases separated the two germline ends. Germline-derived CDR1 and CDR2 are SGHNT and YYREEE (reference sequence). DNA for the CDR3: TGTGCCAGCAGCTTGGCCCCTCCGGGCGGCTACACCTTC. Translated: CASSLAPPGGYTF.

This clonotype was detected only a few times. The rearrangement uses TRBV7-2 and TRBJ2-2, with D perhaps given as TRBD1 or TRBD2 (5 bases each). V lost 4 bases and J lost 6, with 24 bases in between. CDR3 length: 18 residues. In germline, CDR1 is SGHTA, CDR2 FQGNSA. The CDR3 sequence: CASSSQSYGAGYAGELFF. Written as DNA, the CDR3 is TGTGCCAGCAGCTCCCAAAGCTACGGGGCAGGGTACGCCGGGGAGCTGTTTTTT.

This clonotype was seen a handful of times. The CDR3, as DNA: TGTGCCAGCAGCGTAGATGGGTATACCAATCAGCCCCAGCATTTT. This translates into CASSVDGYTNQPQHF. This chain links TRBV9 with TRBJ1-5; D is uncertain. The CDR3 runs to 15 residues. V gave up 0 bases and J gave up 3 bases, with 10 bases separating them. Germline V gives CDR1 SGDLS, CDR2 YYNGEE.

This rearrangement joins TRBV28 to TRBJ2-3; the match to TRBD1 covers 12 bases. The CDR3 contains 16 residues. Per the germline V gene, CDR1 is MDHEN and CDR2 is SYDVKM. Losses at the gene ends were 5 bases for V and 6 bases for J; bases not matched to a gene: 9. CDR3 nucleotides: TGTGCCAGCAGTCCACGGGACAGGGGGCTTCAGGATACGCAGTATTTT. This gives the protein CASSPRDRGLQDTQYF.

The V call is TRBV20-1, the J call TRBJ1-5; perhaps TRBD1 as D (5 bases). Per the germline V gene, CDR1 is DFQATT and CDR2 is SNEGSKA (reference sequence). The V end lost 6 bases, the J end lost 0 bases, and 18 bases lay between the germline ends. The CDR3 runs to 16 residues. CDR3 region: CSAPLTENNSNQPQHF. Written as DNA, the CDR3 is TGCAGTGCGCCACTGACAGAAAACAATAGCAATCAGCCCCAGCATTTT.